Shown below are 21 T cell receptor beta chains from a single sample sequenced in a study of regulatory T cells in long-lasting Graves disease. Stated time point: persistent/refractory GD, antithyroid drugs over 5 years with positive TRAb. TCR sequences were obtained from RNA taken from PBMCs. Sequencing libraries for TCR beta were prepared with iRepertoire HTBI primers and Arm-PCR of CDR3 regions. From the multiplex PCR reads, TCRdb called clonotypes with MiXCR, one entry per CDR3 protein. The sample records some 300,000 distinct CDR3 sequences, 22% being singletons. Specimen: peripheral blood mononuclear cells (PBMCs), collected when the disease was refractory, from a patient treated with antithyroid drugs. The receptors here all came from a female donor with Graves disease.

Note on this clonotype: A clone one base away is much larger, so this may be a read error. This chain connects TRBV7-2 to TRBJ2-7; D may be TRBD1 or TRBD2 (5 bases each). The CDR3 has 15 residues. Trimming left V 2 bases short and J 2 bases short, with 13 bases between. The germline CDR1 and CDR2 sequences are SGHTA and FQGNSA. This CDR3 reads CASSLYRGPTYEQYF. Here the CDR3 DNA reads TGTGCCAGCAGCTTATATCGGGGCCCCACCTACGAGCAGTACTTC. Combining the CDR3 with reference TRBV7-2 and TRBJ2-7 gives the whole variable domain GAGVSQSPSNKVTEKGKDVELRCDPISGHTALYWYRQSLGQGLEFLIYFQGNSAPDKSGLPSDRFSAERTGGSVSTLTIQRTQQEDSAVYLCASSLYRGPTYEQYFGPGTRLTVT.

This clonotype was recorded at least ten times. The rearrangement joins TRBV12-3 or TRBV12-4 to TRBJ2-7; the D gene is possibly TRBD2 (5 bases). The CDR3 extends over 13 amino acids. The ends were cut back, 6 bases at V and 2 bases at J, with 11 bases in the middle. The DNA of the CDR3 is TGTGCCAGCAGGGCCACGACTACCTACGAGCAGTACTTC. This encodes CASRATTTYEQYF.

There are many counts of this clonotype. V gene TRBV28 combines with J gene TRBJ1-2; weak D call: TRBD1 (5 bases). Per the germline V gene, CDR1 is MDHEN and CDR2 is SYDVKM. V shed 5 bases and J shed 8 bases, with 15 bases lying between them. CDR3 length: 13 residues. The CDR3 DNA reads as TGTGCCAGCAGTATGGAGGGACGGTGGGGCTACACCTTC. It yields the protein CASSMEGRWGYTF.

The rearrangement joins TRBV7-9 to TRBJ1-1; D is undetermined. From germline, CDR1 is SEHNR and CDR2 FQNEAQ (reference sequence). The germline V and J ends were trimmed by 7 bases and 6 bases, with 18 bases remaining between them. The CDR3 sequence is 14 residues long. CDR3 DNA sequence: TGTGCCAGCACCGCGCAAAGGAGGAGCCCTGAAGCTTTCTTT. Encoded protein: CASTAQRRSPEAFF.

CDR3 residues: CASRLRTGALTGELFF. The DNA for the CDR3 is TGTGCCAGTAGACTCAGGACAGGGGCCCTGACCGGGGAGCTGTTTTTT. The chain recombines TRBV19 with TRBJ2-2; 9 positions agree with TRBD1. V lost 6 bases to trimming and J lost 5 bases; unmatched junction nucleotides: 10. CDR1 and CDR2 from the germline V gene are LNHDA and SQIVND (reference sequence). There are 16 residues in the CDR3. Based on the CDR3 plus reference TRBV19 and TRBJ2-2, the full variable domain is DGGITQSPKYLFRKEGQNVTLSCEQNLNHDAMYWYRQDPGQGLRLIYYSQIVNDFQKGDIAEGYSVSREKKESFPLTVTSAQKNPTAFYLCASRLRTGALTGELFFGEGSRLTVL.

At least ten counts were recorded for this clonotype. The chain has TRBV28 and TRBJ2-7; D is unclear. Trimming took 5 bases from V and 1 from J, leaving 12 bases between them. This CDR3 spans 14 amino acids. The germline CDR1 and CDR2 sequences are MDHEN and SYDVKM. CDR3 sequence reads: CASSPHTPSYEQYF. The CDR3 DNA follows: TGTGCCAGCAGTCCCCATACTCCTTCCTACGAGCAGTACTTC.

This clonotype was counted between two and nine times. The chain recombines TRBV15 with TRBJ2-4; D is ambiguous. CDR1 is LNHNV, CDR2 YYDKDF, per germline (reference sequence). CDR3 size: 13 residues. V was cut by 0 bases and J by 3 bases, with 3 bases left in between. CDR3 sequence (DNA): TGTGCCACCAGCAGAGAGAACAAAAACATTCAGTACTTC. This gives the protein CATSRENKNIQYF.

A single count supports this clonotype. This rearrangement joins TRBV29-1 to TRBJ1-3; D is undetermined. The CDR3 totals 13 residues. From germline, CDR1 is SQVTM and CDR2 ANQGSEA. The V and J ends lost 3 bases and 0 bases respectively, with 6 bases between them. DNA for the CDR3: TGCAGCGTTGAGGACGGCTCTGGAAACACCATATATTTT. Its translation is CSVEDGSGNTIYF.

This clonotype came up a few times. The chain combines TRBV6-2 or TRBV6-3 with TRBJ2-5, with TRBD1 matching over 9 bases. The CDR3 contains 17 residues. Germline V gene lookup returns CDR1 MNHEY and CDR2 SVGEGT. V lost 2 bases and J lost 4; bases outside the gene matches: 11. This chain's CDR3 is CASSYVPTGGDPETQYF. Written as DNA, the CDR3 is TGTGCCAGCAGTTACGTCCCTACAGGGGGCGATCCAGAGACCCAGTACTTC.

This clonotype was counted ten times or more. The genes are TRBV2 and TRBJ1-1; TRBD1 agrees at 8 bases. The CDR3 runs 11 residues. V shed 6 bases, J shed 8 bases, and the junction held 2 bases outside the gene matches. CDR1 and CDR2 from the germline V gene are SNHLY and FYNNEI. CDR3 loop: CASRRTGEAFF. In DNA form, the CDR3 reads TGTGCCAGCAGGCGGACAGGGGAAGCTTTCTTT.

This clonotype was seen more than once but under ten times. The chain couples TRBV6-9 to TRBJ2-1; TRBD2 might be the D (5 bases). CDR3 size: 13 residues. V lost 3 bases, J lost 7 bases, and 10 bases lay in between. Germline values: CDR1 MNHGY, CDR2 SVAAGI. The CDR3: CASSYERTNEQFF. CDR3 in DNA: TGTGCCAGCAGTTACGAGCGGACTAATGAGCAGTTCTTC.

The chain combines TRBV20-1 with TRBJ2-7; the D gene is possibly TRBD2 (6 bases). Trimming cost V 6 bases and J 4 bases, with 19 bases left between them. The CDR3 spans 14 residues. The germline V gene encodes CDR1 DFQATT and CDR2 SNEGSKA (reference sequence). The CDR3 is CSAPPTTRTYEQYF. Written as DNA, the CDR3 is TGCAGTGCACCCCCTACGACTAGGACTTACGAGCAGTACTTC.

This clonotype was counted many times. In DNA, the CDR3 is TGCGCCAGCAGCTTGACCTCAAGGGACACTGAAGCTTTCTTT. The encoded protein is CASSLTSRDTEAFF. This chain uses TRBV5-1 with TRBJ1-1; D gene uncertain. V was clipped by 1 base and J by 3 bases, with 10 bases between them. The CDR3 has 14 amino acids. CDR1 is SGHRS and CDR2 is YFSETQ in the germline V gene. The entire variable domain, with the rest obtained from reference TRBV5-1 and TRBJ1-1, is as follows: KAGVTQTPRYLIKTRGQQVTLSCSPISGHRSVSWYQQTPGQGLQFLFEYFSETQRNKGNFPGRFSGRQFSNSRSEMNVSTLELGDSALYLCASSLTSRDTEAFFGQGTRLTVV.

The rearrangement links TRBV9 to TRBJ2-5; D is perhaps TRBD2 (5 bases). Trimming took off 0 bases at V and 4 bases at J, with 7 bases between the two ends. The CDR3 has 13 amino acids. Germline CDR1 and CDR2: SGDLS and YYNGEE. This chain's CDR3 is CASSVGGRETQYF. CDR3 nucleotides: TGTGCCAGCAGCGTAGGAGGGAGAGAGACCCAGTACTTC.

This clonotype was picked up a small number of times. The chain carries TRBV28 and TRBJ1-1, with D tentatively TRBD1 (6 bases). There are 14 residues in the CDR3. Germline V gene data show CDR1 as MDHEN and CDR2 as SYDVKM. V was shortened by 6 bases and J by 4 bases, with 15 bases between the two germline ends. This CDR3 reads CASRPTGFVTEAFF. In DNA form, the CDR3 reads TGTGCCAGCAGACCAACAGGGTTCGTCACTGAAGCTTTCTTT.

V usage is TRBV5-5 and J usage is TRBJ1-1; 7 bases agree with TRBD1. V trimming: 5 bases; J trimming: 3 bases; junction bases outside the gene matches: 10. This CDR3 comprises 15 residues. The germline CDR1 and CDR2 sequences are SGHKS and YYEKEE (reference sequence). Written as DNA, the CDR3 is TGTGCCAGCAGTCTGGGGGCGAGGGGGCACACTGAAGCTTTCTTT. Protein product: CASSLGARGHTEAFF.

This clonotype was detected ten times or more. CDR3 coding DNA: TGCAGTGCTAGAGAGGGACAGAGCTCCTACGAGCAGTACTTC. Its translation is CSAREGQSSYEQYF. V usage is TRBV20-1 and J usage is TRBJ2-7, with TRBD1 identical over 7 bases. V shed 0 bases, J shed 0 bases, and the junction held 2 bases outside the gene matches. CDR1 and CDR2 (germline): DFQATT, SNEGSKA (reference sequence). The CDR3 is 14 amino acids.

This clonotype was picked up a small number of times. The chain is built from TRBV5-5 and TRBJ1-2; no definite D call. V lost 1 base, J lost 4 bases, and 5 bases lay in between. The CDR3 runs to 12 residues. Germline-derived CDR1 and CDR2 are SGHKS and YYEKEE (reference sequence). CDR3 coding DNA: TGTGCCAGCAGCTTGCCACCCTATGGCTACACCTTC. It translates to CASSLPPYGYTF. Using reference TRBV5-5 and TRBJ1-2 for the parts outside the CDR3, the full variable domain is DAGVTQSPTHLIKTRGQQVTLRCSPISGHKSVSWYQQVLGQGPQFIFQYYEKEERGRGNFPDRFSARQFPNYSSELNVNALLLGDSALYLCASSLPPYGYTFGSGTRLTVV.

The chain combines TRBV7-2 with TRBJ1-2, with a tentative D call TRBD1 (5 bases). Germline CDR1 and CDR2: SGHTA and FQGNSA. The CDR3 has 15 amino acids. Trimming cost V 5 bases and J 8 bases, with 21 bases left between them. The CDR3 reads CASSPPPDTIRGYTF. In DNA, the CDR3 is TGTGCCAGCAGCCCACCCCCGGACACGATTCGAGGCTACACCTTC.

The chain recombines TRBV6-2 or TRBV6-3 with TRBJ2-5, with D perhaps matching TRBD1 or TRBD2 (5 bases each). Trimming left V 5 bases short and J 4 bases short, with 11 bases between. Germline V gives CDR1 MNHEY, CDR2 SVGEGT. The CDR3 covers 13 residues. CDR3: CASSIRDRETQYF. CDR3 DNA: TGTGCCAGCAGTATACGGGACCGAGAGACCCAGTACTTC.

This clonotype was seen only a few times. The rearrangement links TRBV27 to TRBJ1-1; 9 positions agree with TRBD1. V shed 6 bases and J 5 bases; nucleotides not matched to a gene: 4. The germline gives CDR1 MNHEY, CDR2 SMNVEV (reference sequence). The CDR3 length is 13 residues. CDR3 residues: CASRGQGLTEAFF. The DNA of the CDR3 is TGTGCCAGCAGGGGACAGGGTTTGACTGAAGCTTTCTTT.